Listed here are 7 T cell receptor beta chains from one sample, sequenced in a study of T cell responses to AZD1222 COVID-19 vaccine. Using immunoSEQ multiplex PCR, the repertoire was profiled, and TCRdb retains in-frame clones only, with some absent. The profile shows nearly 110,000 clones, roughly 90% of them singletons. The sample was peripheral blood, taken 28 days after the second AZD1222 dose. The source of these receptors is an adult who received the AZD1222 COVID-19 vaccine.

The chain links TRBV12-3 or TRBV12-4 to TRBJ2-3, with a possible D match to TRBD2 (6 bases). This CDR3 is 13 amino acids long. The V and J ends lost 6 bases and 4 bases respectively, with 11 bases between them. CDR3 in amino acids: CASSLTSSDTQYF. For the CDR3, the DNA is TGTGCCAGCAGCCTTACTAGCTCAGATACGCAGTATTTT.

V is TRBV10-3 and J is TRBJ2-7; a weak D match, TRBD1 (5 bases). V lost 0 bases and J lost 1, with 13 bases in between. The CDR3 length is 16 residues. Germline CDR1 reads ENHRY; CDR2 reads SYGVKD. The CDR3 loop reads CAISESRQFTSYEQYF. CDR3 DNA sequence: TGTGCCATCAGTGAGTCTCGACAGTTTACTTCCTACGAGCAGTACTTC.

This clone was recorded once. The rearrangement uses TRBV9 and TRBJ1-2; D gene unclear. V was shortened by 0 bases and J by 6 bases, with 12 bases between the two germline ends. CDR3 length equals 14 residues. CDR1 SGDLS and CDR2 YYNGEE come from the germline V gene. CDR3 DNA sequence: TGTGCCAGCAGCGTAGGTTCCGAGAATGATGGCTACACCTTC. Translation: CASSVGSENDGYTF.

The J gene is TRBJ2-2, the V gene TRBV5-4, with unresolved D. The germline CDR1 and CDR2 sequences are SGHNT and YYREEE (reference sequence). The CDR3 runs to 14 residues. Trimming left V 0 bases short and J 0 bases short, with 3 bases between. DNA of the CDR3: TGTGCCAGCAGCTTGGACTCGAACACCGGGGAGCTGTTTTTT. Translated, it gives CASSLDSNTGELFF.

This chain uses TRBV28 with TRBJ2-7, with 7 bases identical to TRBD2. The CDR3 contains 15 residues. J was trimmed by 2 bases and V by 4 bases; bases with no gene match: 8. The germline V gene has CDR1 MDHEN and CDR2 SYDVKM. Here the CDR3 reads CASSSNGLVTYEQYF. The CDR3 coding sequence is TGTGCCAGCAGTTCCAACGGACTAGTAACCTACGAGCAGTACTTC.

The chain recombines TRBV2 with TRBJ1-5; the match to TRBD1 covers 11 bases. Germline values: CDR1 SNHLY, CDR2 FYNNEI. The V segment lost 6 bases and the J segment 0 bases; nucleotides outside the gene matches: 10. The CDR3 is made up of 18 amino acids. The CDR3 reads CASRGQGAPIYSNQPQHF. CDR3 in DNA: TGTGCCAGCAGAGGACAGGGGGCTCCGATTTATAGCAATCAGCCCCAGCATTTT.

V usage is TRBV5-6 and J usage is TRBJ2-1, with D possibly TRBD2 on 5 matching bases. Germline CDR1 reads SGHDT; CDR2 reads YYEEEE. This CDR3 contains 14 residues. The ends were cut back, 6 bases at V and 0 bases at J, with 10 bases in the middle. The CDR3 spells CASNPGFSYNEQFF. The DNA of the CDR3 is TGTGCCAGCAACCCGGGATTCTCCTACAATGAGCAGTTCTTC.